This T cell receptor (beta chain) emerged from a study of blood T cells in healthy people across ages. General study points: Possibly confounding the expanded clonotype changes was the fact that donor CMV status was unknown. Naive T cell percentage showed a strong correlation with TCR beta diversity. The study could not conclusively compare naive and antigen-experienced cells, given its unsorted PBMCs.

A second PCR, run for roughly 7 to 11 cycles, used a sample-barcoded 5' primer plus a J-beta primer mix. TCRdb re-called the 5' RACE reads through MiXCR, storing one row per CDR3 protein. The sample includes 800,000 to 950,000 distinct CDR3 sequences, 35% to 40% of them seen just once. Germline CDR1 reads DFQATT; CDR2 reads SNEGSKA (reference sequence). The CDR3 is 15 amino acids. Trimming removed 5 bases from V and 5 bases from J, with 22 bases in between. Details on this clonotype: Its target is unknown.

The TCR originated in a man in his late teens or twenties in good health. The sample was blood. The chain employs TRBV20-1 and TRBJ2-7; D uncertain. The CDR3 loop is CSARRPGPVMDEQYF. CDR3 nucleotides: TGCAGTGCTCGCCGGCCCGGGCCGGTAATGGACGAGCAGTACTTC.